This T cell receptor (beta chain) was captured in a study of OX40 agonist ivuxolimab in advanced cancers. Looking at the study overall: A diagnosis of hepatocellular carcinoma, melanoma, renal cell or head and neck cancer was present in dose-escalation patients.

Generated by immunoSEQ multiplex PCR, the TCRdb table keeps only in-frame clones and is missing some. The sample carries 75,000 to 100,000 clones, roughly nine tenths recorded once. Comments on this clone: Its antigen is not identified.

The CDR3 contains 15 residues. V gave up 1 base and J gave up 7 bases, with 17 bases separating them. Germline lookup yields CDR1 SQVTM and CDR2 ANQGSEA. The study's findings and limits: Expanded clones tended on average to be more numerous among CD8+ T cells than CD4+.

The clonotype was recovered from an adult with an advanced solid tumor such as melanoma, head and neck, liver or kidney cancer. The V and J genes are TRBV29-1 and TRBJ2-1; tentatively, D is TRBD1 (5 bases). The sample was CD4+ or CD8+ T cells sorted from blood, taken in a trial of the OX40 agonist ivuxolimab. The DNA of the CDR3 is TGCAGCGTTGAAGGTAGTCAGGGAAGCCCTAATGAGCAGTTCTTC. Translation: CSVEGSQGSPNEQFF.